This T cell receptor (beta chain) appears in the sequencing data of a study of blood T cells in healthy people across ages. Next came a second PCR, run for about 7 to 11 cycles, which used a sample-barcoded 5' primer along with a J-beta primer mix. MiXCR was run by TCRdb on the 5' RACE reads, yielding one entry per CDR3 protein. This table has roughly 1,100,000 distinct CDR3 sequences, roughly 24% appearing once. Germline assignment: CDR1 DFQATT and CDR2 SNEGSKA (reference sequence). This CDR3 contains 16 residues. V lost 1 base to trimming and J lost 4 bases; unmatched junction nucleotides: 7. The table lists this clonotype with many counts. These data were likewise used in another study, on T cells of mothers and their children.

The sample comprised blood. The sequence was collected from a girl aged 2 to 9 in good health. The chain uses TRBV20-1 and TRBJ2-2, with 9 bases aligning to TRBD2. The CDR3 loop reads CSARVSTSGLTGELFF. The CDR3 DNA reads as TGCAGTGCTAGAGTTTCGACTAGCGGCCTCACCGGGGAGCTGTTTTTT.